These 11 T cell receptor beta chains were all obtained from the same sample, sequenced in a study of T cells after yellow fever vaccination. TCRdb reprocessed the 5' RACE reads via MiXCR and lists one record per CDR3 protein. Found here are some 160,000 distinct CDR3 sequences, more than 5.5% of them singletons; the top ten hold 2.5% to 3%. Source: CD4+ T cells sorted from PBMCs, taken 5 to 6 days after the first yellow fever vaccination. These receptors were obtained from a man between 18 and 35 years old who received the YFV17D yellow fever vaccine.

This clonotype was observed at least ten times. This chain uses TRBV12-3 or TRBV12-4 with TRBJ2-5, with 14 bases matching TRBD2. The CDR3 sequence is 14 residues long. The J segment lost 9 bases and the V segment lost 8 bases, leaving 8 bases of the junction unmatched. CDR3 in DNA: TGTGCCAGCGCTTGGACTAGCGGGGGGAGGGCCCAGTACTTC. Translating it yields CASAWTSGGRAQYF.

This clonotype was seen a handful of times. The rearrangement joins TRBV11-2 to TRBJ2-2; the D is unclear. Per germline, CDR1 SGHAT and CDR2 FQNNGV. This CDR3 is built from 15 residues. The V gene lost 7 bases and the J gene lost 2 bases, with 14 bases spanning the gap. CDR3 nucleotide sequence: TGTGCCAGCACCCCCCGCGCGACCAACACCGGGGAGCTGTTTTTT. This gives the protein CASTPRATNTGELFF.

The chain uses TRBV12-3 or TRBV12-4 and TRBJ1-1; no reliable D call. V was pared by 5 bases and J by 5 bases, with 12 bases between. The CDR3 has 13 residues. CDR3 protein: CASSRLRRTEAFF. The CDR3 DNA sequence: TGTGCCAGCAGTCGACTAAGGCGAACTGAAGCTTTCTTT.

The gene calls are TRBV20-1 and TRBJ2-7, with TRBD1 matching 8 bases. The CDR3 is 15 residues long. Germline V lookup: CDR1 DFQATT, CDR2 SNEGSKA (reference sequence). V lost 3 bases to trimming and J lost 3 bases; unmatched junction nucleotides: 10. The CDR3 reads CSARGGTGISYEQYF. For the CDR3, the DNA is TGCAGTGCTAGGGGCGGGACAGGAATTAGCTACGAGCAGTACTTC.

This clonotype was counted a few times. V and J are TRBV10-2 and TRBJ2-3; tentative D call: TRBD1 (6 bases). Germline CDR1 WSHSY, CDR2 SAAADI. The CDR3 sequence is 15 residues long. V was trimmed by 0 bases and J by 3 bases, leaving 10 bases between them. The CDR3 region is CASSESAGATDTQYF. In DNA, the CDR3 is TGCGCCAGCAGTGAGTCGGCAGGGGCAACAGATACGCAGTATTTT.

This clonotype was counted only a few times. The chain combines TRBV6-1 with TRBJ2-3, with D possibly being TRBD2 (6 bases). V gave up 8 bases and J gave up 3 bases, with 24 bases separating them. The CDR3 sequence is 17 residues long. The germline V gene encodes CDR1 MNHNS and CDR2 SASEGT. CDR3 region: CASRRHLGGRETDTQYF. CDR3 coding DNA: TGTGCCAGCCGAAGGCACCTCGGGGGTAGGGAGACAGATACGCAGTATTTT.

This clonotype was recorded many times. V is TRBV5-1 and J is TRBJ1-6; TRBD1 aligns across 7 bases. This CDR3 region has 14 residues. Per germline, CDR1 SGHRS and CDR2 YFSETQ. J lost 10 bases, V lost 5 bases, and 9 bases had no gene match. CDR3 sequence reads: CASSIDRVKSPLHF. DNA of the CDR3: TGCGCCAGCAGTATAGACAGGGTAAAATCACCCCTCCACTTT.

This chain joins TRBV29-1 and TRBJ2-5, with 14 positions matching TRBD2. V was clipped by 6 bases and J by 7 bases; unmatched bases: 13. Germline CDR1 reads SQVTM; CDR2 reads ANQGSEA. The CDR3 totals 16 residues. CDR3 in DNA: TGCAGCGTCGAGCAATCCGGGACTAGCGGGAGCGGGACCCAGTACTTC. Translating gives CSVEQSGTSGSGTQYF.

This clonotype was detected ten times or more. J is TRBJ2-3 and V is TRBV4-2, with 9 nucleotides matching TRBD2. After removal of 2 bases from V and 6 bases from J, the junction contained 6 bases not matched to a gene. The CDR3 length is 15 residues. Germline V gives CDR1 LGHNA, CDR2 YNFKEQ. The CDR3 DNA follows: TGTGCCAGCAGCCAAACGGGACTAGCAGGCGATACGCAGTATTTT. It yields the protein CASSQTGLAGDTQYF.

This clonotype was observed a handful of times. The chain employs TRBV20-1 and TRBJ1-2; D unclear. Germline loops: CDR1 DFQATT, CDR2 SNEGSKA (reference sequence). The CDR3 is 11 amino acids. V lost 7 bases and J 6 bases, leaving 12 bases between the germline ends. CDR3 sequence (DNA): TGCAGTGTACCGGGGTTAAATGGCTACACCTTC. It codes for CSVPGLNGYTF.

This chain links TRBV4-1 with TRBJ2-5, with 7 bases identical to TRBD2. The CDR3 length is 16 residues. In germline, CDR1 is MGHRA, CDR2 YSYEKL. Trimming took 0 bases from V and 5 from J; bases not matched to a gene: 9. Here the CDR3 reads CASSQEGAGVVETQYF. The DNA for the CDR3 is TGCGCCAGCAGCCAAGAGGGTGCGGGGGTTGTTGAGACCCAGTACTTC.